Following are 16 T cell receptor beta chains from one sample sequenced in a study of identical twins. TCRdb passed the 5' RACE reads through MiXCR, listing each CDR3 protein once. The sample holds about 790,000 distinct CDR3 sequences, 15% to 20% seen once. The same data also contributed to another study, on T cells expressing NK-cell markers.

The sequenced sample consisted of PBMCs. Receptors originate from a woman younger than 30 in good health.

The J gene is TRBJ2-7, the V gene TRBV6-2 or TRBV6-3; D ambiguous. The CDR3 sequence is 13 residues long. Trimming removed 4 bases at V and 2 bases at J, with 9 bases between. Germline V gives CDR1 MNHEY, CDR2 SVGEGT. CDR3 coding DNA: TGTGCCAGCAGTTGGCGACCGCCCTACGAGCAGTACTTC. Amino acid sequence: CASSWRPPYEQYF.

This clonotype has only a few counts. One end of the junction varies from germline; a read error may be responsible. CDR3 nucleotide sequence: TGCAGCGTTTCACCCCGCGGGCTGGCCTTTTTGATCTTC. It codes for CSVSPRGLAFLIF. The chain combines TRBV29-1 with TRBJ2-1, with D maybe TRBD2 (5 bases). This CDR3 comprises 13 residues. In germline, CDR1 is SQVTM, CDR2 ANQGSEA.

The chain couples TRBV12-3 or TRBV12-4 to TRBJ1-2; TRBD1 matches at 7 bases. This CDR3 comprises 14 residues. V lost 2 bases and J lost 7; bases outside the gene matches: 7. CDR3 sequence: CASSLRHNRGGYTF. The CDR3 nucleotides are TGTGCCAGCAGTTTACGACACAACAGGGGTGGCTACACCTTC.

This clonotype has a count of ten or more. The chain combines TRBV7-2 with TRBJ1-5; D might be TRBD1 (5 bases). V lost 1 base and J lost 3, with 10 bases in between. This CDR3 region has 15 residues. The germline V gene encodes CDR1 SGHTA and CDR2 FQGNSA. The CDR3 DNA reads as TGTGCCAGCAGCTTAGAGGGGACCAACAATCAGCCCCAGCATTTT. As protein: CASSLEGTNNQPQHF.

This clonotype has at least ten counts. This rearrangement joins TRBV6-4 to TRBJ2-1, with 10 nucleotides matching TRBD2. This CDR3 contains 14 residues. Germline trimming cut 3 bases from V and 4 bases from J; bases unmatched to any gene: 0. The V gene's germline CDR1 is MRHNA and CDR2 SNTAGT. CDR3 in DNA: TGTGCCAGCAGTGAAGCGGGAGGGTACAATGAGCAGTTCTTC. It encodes CASSEAGGYNEQFF.

This clonotype was seen more than once but under ten times. This sequence joins TRBV4-2 and TRBJ2-3; TRBD1 matches at 7 bases. The CDR3 runs 15 residues. Germline V gene data show CDR1 as LGHNA and CDR2 as YNFKEQ. V lost 0 bases and J lost 5; bases outside the gene matches: 5. This CDR3 is CASSQDRQGVDTQYF. CDR3 bases: TGTGCCAGCAGCCAAGATAGGCAGGGGGTAGATACGCAGTATTTT.

This clonotype was found a few times. This sequence joins TRBV6-4 and TRBJ2-3; D is perhaps TRBD2 (6 bases). V was shortened by 2 bases and J by 6 bases, with 9 bases between the two germline ends. From germline, CDR1 is MRHNA and CDR2 SNTAGT. This CDR3 comprises 13 residues. CDR3 nucleotides: TGTGCCAGCAGTGACGGAGGGAGGGATACGCAGTATTTT. The encoded protein is CASSDGGRDTQYF.

The chain uses TRBV27 and TRBJ2-7, with D unclear. CDR1 is MNHEY, CDR2 SMNVEV, per germline (reference sequence). CDR3 length equals 12 residues. V lost 3 bases and J 6 bases, leaving 9 bases between the germline ends. CDR3 residues: CASSFLTPEQYF. For the CDR3, the DNA is TGTGCCAGCAGTTTCCTCACGCCCGAGCAGTACTTC.

This clonotype was observed a handful of times. The chain carries TRBV9 and TRBJ2-1, with 9 bases identical to TRBD2. Germline CDR1 reads SGDLS; CDR2 reads YYNGEE. The trim removed 0 bases at V and 2 bases at J, leaving 3 bases unmatched. The CDR3 runs 16 residues. This chain's CDR3 is CASSVEPSGAYNEQFF. CDR3 nucleotides: TGTGCCAGCAGCGTAGAGCCTAGCGGGGCCTACAATGAGCAGTTCTTC. Full variable domain (remainder filled in from reference TRBV9 and TRBJ2-1): DSGVTQTPKHLITATGQRVTLRCSPRSGDLSVYWYQQSLDQGLQFLIQYYNGEERAKGNILERFSAQQFPDLHSELNLSSLELGDSALYFCASSVEPSGAYNEQFFGPGTRLTVL.

The V and J genes are TRBV11-2 and TRBJ2-6; no clear D gene. CDR3 length: 18 residues. Trimming left V 0 bases short and J 2 bases short, with 14 bases between. Germline V CDR1 and CDR2: SGHAT, FQNNGV. The CDR3 loop reads CASSLDAISYTGANVLTF. The CDR3 DNA sequence: TGTGCCAGCAGCTTAGACGCAATATCTTACACTGGGGCCAACGTCCTGACTTTC.

This clonotype has ten or more counts. The chain combines TRBV5-1 with TRBJ2-7, with D tentatively TRBD2 (6 bases). Germline V CDR1 and CDR2: SGHRS, YFSETQ. This CDR3 is 13 amino acids long. With 7 bases removed from V and 4 bases from J, the gap between germline ends came to 15 bases. CDR3 amino acids: CASQRDSAYEQYF. The CDR3 DNA is TGCGCCAGCCAACGGGACTCCGCTTACGAGCAGTACTTC.

This clonotype was detected a few times. CDR3 coding DNA: TGTGCCAGCACGGCGGCACAGTCGAACACTGAAGCTTTCTTT. It is translated as CASTAAQSNTEAFF. The chain has TRBV6-1 and TRBJ1-1, with D unresolved. The CDR3 has 14 amino acids. From germline, CDR1 is MNHNS and CDR2 SASEGT. V lost 7 bases and J lost 1, with 13 bases in between.

This clonotype was counted only a few times. V gene TRBV6-1 combines with J gene TRBJ2-5; 11 nucleotides match TRBD2. After removal of 6 bases from V and 4 bases from J, the junction contained 7 bases not matched to a gene. The germline V gene encodes CDR1 MNHNS and CDR2 SASEGT. The CDR3 spans 15 residues. DNA for the CDR3: TGTGCCAGCAGCCATAGCGGGGGGGCATCAGAGACCCAGTACTTC. The encoded protein is CASSHSGGASETQYF.

The chain uses TRBV20-1 and TRBJ1-2; D remains ambiguous. Trimming cost V 3 bases and J 4 bases, with 9 bases left between them. The CDR3 consists of 12 residues. The V gene's germline CDR1 is DFQATT and CDR2 SNEGSKA (reference sequence). In DNA, the CDR3 is TGCAGTGCTAGGATACAGCTCTATGGCTACACCTTC. Protein product: CSARIQLYGYTF.

The chain joins TRBV5-4 to TRBJ2-1; D remains unclear. Trimming cost V 3 bases and J 5 bases, with 12 bases left between them. The CDR3 covers 14 residues. Germline V gene lookup returns CDR1 SGHNT and CDR2 YYREEE (reference sequence). CDR3: CASSSKLVDNEQFF. The DNA of the CDR3 is TGTGCCAGCAGCTCCAAACTGGTTGACAATGAGCAGTTCTTC.

In its sample, this clonotype was seen a few times. V is TRBV4-3 and J is TRBJ2-7, with 10 bases matching TRBD2. Germline lookup yields CDR1 LGHNA and CDR2 YSLEER. The CDR3 extends over 17 amino acids. J was trimmed by 6 bases and V by 1 base; bases with no gene match: 12. CDR3 amino acids: CASSQGASGRYRGEQYF. The DNA of the CDR3 is TGCGCCAGCAGCCAAGGCGCTAGCGGGAGATATAGGGGCGAGCAGTACTTC.